This TCR beta chain stems from a study of blood T cell repertoires in COVID-19. Study context: Spain, Italy and the United States supplied samples that represented acute and convalescent COVID-19. T cells, B-cell-depleted T cells, or PBMCs supplied cDNA or gDNA.

V shed 4 bases, J shed 1 base, and the junction held 0 bases outside the gene matches. Germline CDR1 MRHNA, CDR2 SNTAGT. This CDR3 is 14 amino acids long. Methods used by the authors: Reference gene primer amplification yielded estimated nucleated cell counts. This table comes from immunoSEQ multiplex PCR, and its TCRdb copy is limited to in-frame clones, with some not included. V, J and clone size are those of that table, while D and trimming were read from the DNA. The data hold fewer than 150,000 clones, with approximately 87% observed a single time. The chain combines TRBV6-4 with TRBJ2-3, with 9 positions matching TRBD1. Sequencing input: peripheral blood. The receptor comes from a woman aged 40-49 years with acute or convalescent COVID-19. The CDR3 nucleotides read TGTGCCAGCAGTGGGACAGGGGGCACAGATACGCAGTATTTT. This sequence encodes CASSGTGGTDTQYF.